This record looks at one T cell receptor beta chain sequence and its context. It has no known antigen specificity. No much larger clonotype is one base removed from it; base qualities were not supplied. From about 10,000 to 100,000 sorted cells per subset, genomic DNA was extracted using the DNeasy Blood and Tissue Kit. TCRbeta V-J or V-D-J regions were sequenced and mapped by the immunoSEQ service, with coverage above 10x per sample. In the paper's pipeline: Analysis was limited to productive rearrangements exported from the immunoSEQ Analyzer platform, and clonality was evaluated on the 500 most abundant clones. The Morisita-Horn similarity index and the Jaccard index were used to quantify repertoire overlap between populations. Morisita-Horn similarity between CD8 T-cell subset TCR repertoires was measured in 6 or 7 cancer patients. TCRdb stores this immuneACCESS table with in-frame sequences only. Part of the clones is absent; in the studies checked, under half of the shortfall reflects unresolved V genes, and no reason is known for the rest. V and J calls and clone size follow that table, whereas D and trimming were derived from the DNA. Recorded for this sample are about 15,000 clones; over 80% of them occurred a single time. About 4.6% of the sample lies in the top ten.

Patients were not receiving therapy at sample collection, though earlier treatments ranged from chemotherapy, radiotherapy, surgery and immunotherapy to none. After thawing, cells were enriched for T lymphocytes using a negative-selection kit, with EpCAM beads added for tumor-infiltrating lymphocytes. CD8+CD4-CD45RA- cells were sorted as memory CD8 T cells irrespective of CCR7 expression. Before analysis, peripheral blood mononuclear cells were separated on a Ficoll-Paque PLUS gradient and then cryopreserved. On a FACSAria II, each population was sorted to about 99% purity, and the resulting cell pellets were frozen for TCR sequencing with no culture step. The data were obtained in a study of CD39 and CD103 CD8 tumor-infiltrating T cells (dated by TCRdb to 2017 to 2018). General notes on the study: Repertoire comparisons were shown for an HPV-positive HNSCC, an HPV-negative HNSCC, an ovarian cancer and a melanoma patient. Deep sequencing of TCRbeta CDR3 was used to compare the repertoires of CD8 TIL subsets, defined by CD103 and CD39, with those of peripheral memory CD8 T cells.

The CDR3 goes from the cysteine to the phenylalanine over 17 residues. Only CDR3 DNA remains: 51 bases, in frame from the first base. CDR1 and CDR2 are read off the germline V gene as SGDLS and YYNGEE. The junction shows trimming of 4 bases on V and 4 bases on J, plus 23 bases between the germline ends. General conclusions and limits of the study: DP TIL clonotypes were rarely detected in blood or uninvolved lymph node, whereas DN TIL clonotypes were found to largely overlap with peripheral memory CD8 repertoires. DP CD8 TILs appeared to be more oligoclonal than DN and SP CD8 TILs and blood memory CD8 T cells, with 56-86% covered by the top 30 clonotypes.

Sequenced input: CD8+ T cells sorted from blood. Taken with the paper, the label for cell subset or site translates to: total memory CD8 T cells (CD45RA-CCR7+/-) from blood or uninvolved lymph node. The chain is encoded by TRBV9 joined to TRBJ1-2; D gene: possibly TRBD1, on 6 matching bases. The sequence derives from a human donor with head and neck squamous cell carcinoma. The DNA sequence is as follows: TGTGCCAGCAGCCCGAGGCCGTTAACAGGGTCGATCTATGGCTACACCTTC. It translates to CASSPRPLTGSIYGYTF.